Here is one T cell receptor beta chain with its context. The record originates from a study of patients and donors after allogeneic stem cell transplantation. There are 16 residues in the CDR3. Germline lookup yields CDR1 DFQATT and CDR2 SNEGSKA (reference sequence). V dropped 3 bases and J dropped 4; count of bases not matched to a gene: 10. In TCRdb, the RT-PCR reads were re-called with MiXCR into one record per CDR3 protein. The data contain roughly 940,000 distinct CDR3 sequences, approximately 18% of them seen just once; the ten biggest clones take up approximately 5.9%. The chain uses TRBV20-1 and TRBJ1-2, with TRBD1 identical over 11 bases. This TCR was sampled from a human donor who was either an allogeneic HSCT recipient or a stem cell or donor lymphocyte infusion donor (not recorded which). It is not recorded whose cells these are; they may come from a transplant donor. The sample taken for sequencing was blood, either unsorted or a sorted T cell fraction (not recorded which). CDR3 nucleotides: TGCAGTGCTAGGTTACTATGGACAGGGGGCTTCTATGGCTACACCTTC. Protein: CSARLLWTGGFYGYTF.